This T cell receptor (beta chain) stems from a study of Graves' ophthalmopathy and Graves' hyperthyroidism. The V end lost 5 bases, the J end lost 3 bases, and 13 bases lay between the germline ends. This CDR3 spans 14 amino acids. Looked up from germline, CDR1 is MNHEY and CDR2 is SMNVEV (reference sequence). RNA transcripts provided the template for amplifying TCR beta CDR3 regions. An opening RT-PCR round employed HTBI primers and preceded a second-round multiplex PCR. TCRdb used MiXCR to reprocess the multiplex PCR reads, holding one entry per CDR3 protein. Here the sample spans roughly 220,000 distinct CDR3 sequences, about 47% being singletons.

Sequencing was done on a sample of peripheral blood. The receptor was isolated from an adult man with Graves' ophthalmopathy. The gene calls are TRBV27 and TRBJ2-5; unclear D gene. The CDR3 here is CASSASYPKETQYF. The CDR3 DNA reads TGTGCCAGCAGTGCCTCATACCCTAAAGAGACCCAGTACTTC.